These T cell receptor beta chains were read from a single sample in a study of OX40 agonist ivuxolimab in advanced cancers. Sequencing used immunoSEQ multiplex PCR; TCRdb keeps in-frame clones, though not all of them. Here the sample spans roughly 65,000 clones, around 90% being singletons. The sequences come from CD4+ or CD8+ T cells sorted from blood, collected in a trial of the OX40 agonist ivuxolimab. All receptors derive from an adult with an advanced solid tumor such as melanoma, head and neck, liver or kidney cancer. Each CDR3 is given with its conserved first and last residue. Fields, in order: D gene, J gene, clone size, V gene, CDR3 protein, CDR3 DNA. D genes are given only for firm matches. Clone size is shown for a subset of rows, as once, few, many or a class of expanded clone.

d_call: .; j_call: TRBJ2-1; clone_size: .; v_call: TRBV5-1; cdr3_aa: CASSLANEQFF; cdr3_nt: TGCGCCAGCAGCTTGGCCAATGAGCAGTTCTTC
d_call: TRBD1; j_call: TRBJ2-7; clone_size: .; v_call: TRBV30; cdr3_aa: CAWSVLGTGNYEQYF; cdr3_nt: TGTGCCTGGAGTGTACTTGGGACAGGGAACTACGAGCAGTACTTC
d_call: .; j_call: TRBJ2-3; clone_size: .; v_call: TRBV11-3; cdr3_aa: CASSLDGVLDTQYF; cdr3_nt: TGTGCCAGCAGCTTAGATGGAGTTTTAGATACGCAGTATTTT
d_call: .; j_call: TRBJ1-3; clone_size: .; v_call: TRBV7-2; cdr3_aa: CASSSQRGSGAGNTIYF; cdr3_nt: TGTGCCAGCAGCTCCCAGAGGGGATCCGGGGCTGGAAACACCATATATTTT
d_call: .; j_call: TRBJ2-2; clone_size: once; v_call: TRBV5-4; cdr3_aa: CASSKDRNTGELFF; cdr3_nt: TGTGCCAGCAGCAAGGACAGAAACACCGGGGAGCTGTTTTTT
d_call: .; j_call: TRBJ1-5; clone_size: .; v_call: TRBV5-8; cdr3_aa: CASSFRSNQPQHF; cdr3_nt: TGTGCCAGCAGCTTTCGTAGCAATCAGCCCCAGCATTTT
d_call: TRBD2; j_call: TRBJ2-2; clone_size: .; v_call: TRBV14; cdr3_aa: CASSHLGRVGELFF; cdr3_nt: TGTGCCAGCAGCCACCTGGGGAGGGTCGGGGAGCTGTTTTTT
d_call: TRBD1; j_call: TRBJ1-5; clone_size: .; v_call: TRBV29-1; cdr3_aa: CSVGAGGGQPQHF; cdr3_nt: TGCAGCGTGGGGGCAGGGGGAGGTCAGCCCCAGCATTTT
d_call: .; j_call: TRBJ2-1; clone_size: .; v_call: TRBV7-3; cdr3_aa: CASSLSRDNEQFF; cdr3_nt: TGTGCCAGCAGCTTATCCAGGGACAATGAGCAGTTCTTC
d_call: TRBD2; j_call: TRBJ2-2; clone_size: .; v_call: TRBV9; cdr3_aa: CASSPTGRERGELFF; cdr3_nt: TGTGCCAGCAGCCCGACGGGGAGGGAGAGAGGGGAGCTGTTTTTT
d_call: .; j_call: TRBJ2-1; clone_size: .; v_call: TRBV5-1; cdr3_aa: CASTRGAARDEQFF; cdr3_nt: TGCGCCAGCACCCGGGGAGCAGCGAGGGATGAGCAGTTCTTC
d_call: TRBD2; j_call: TRBJ2-1; clone_size: .; v_call: TRBV9; cdr3_aa: CASSVGVAGVYEQFF; cdr3_nt: TGTGCCAGCAGCGTAGGAGTAGCGGGAGTATACGAGCAGTTCTTC
d_call: .; j_call: TRBJ1-5; clone_size: .; v_call: TRBV19; cdr3_aa: CASSITDNQPQHF; cdr3_nt: TGTGCCAGTAGTATCACGGATAATCAGCCCCAGCATTTT
d_call: .; j_call: TRBJ2-3; clone_size: .; v_call: TRBV7-9; cdr3_aa: CASSPRETAAVNF; cdr3_nt: TGTGCCAGCAGCCCCCGGGAGACAGCGGCAGTGAATTTT
d_call: TRBD2; j_call: TRBJ2-1; clone_size: .; v_call: TRBV7-2; cdr3_aa: CASSPGGTRVVEQFF; cdr3_nt: TGTGCCAGCAGCCCAGGCGGGACTAGGGTTGTTGAGCAGTTCTTC
d_call: .; j_call: TRBJ1-5; clone_size: .; v_call: TRBV28; cdr3_aa: CASMSRDRRNQPQHF; cdr3_nt: TGTGCCAGCATGAGCAGGGATAGGCGCAATCAGCCCCAGCATTTT
d_call: TRBD1; j_call: TRBJ1-2; clone_size: .; v_call: TRBV27; cdr3_aa: CASSASGGGKSGGYTF; cdr3_nt: TGTGCCAGCAGTGCCTCAGGGGGCGGGAAGTCGGGCGGCTACACCTTC
d_call: TRBD2; j_call: TRBJ2-3; clone_size: .; v_call: TRBV7-9; cdr3_aa: CASSLLREGTDTQYF; cdr3_nt: TGTGCCAGCAGCTTACTTCGGGAGGGCACAGATACGCAGTATTTT
d_call: .; j_call: TRBJ2-7; clone_size: .; v_call: TRBV9; cdr3_aa: CASSVLTSGEQYF; cdr3_nt: TGTGCCAGCAGCGTATTAACGTCGGGGGAGCAGTACTTC
d_call: TRBD1; j_call: TRBJ2-6; clone_size: .; v_call: TRBV9; cdr3_aa: CASSVQTGTGGSGANVLTF; cdr3_nt: TGTGCCAGCAGCGTACAAACCGGGACAGGGGGCAGTGGGGCCAACGTCCTGACTTTC
d_call: TRBD2; j_call: TRBJ2-3; clone_size: .; v_call: TRBV27; cdr3_aa: CASSRAGDRADTQYF; cdr3_nt: TGTGCCAGCAGCCGAGCGGGAGACCGCGCAGATACGCAGTATTTT
d_call: TRBD2; j_call: TRBJ2-5; clone_size: .; v_call: TRBV5-4; cdr3_aa: CASSLGLAGGQETQYF; cdr3_nt: TGTGCCAGCAGCTTAGGACTAGCGGGAGGGCAAGAGACCCAGTACTTC
d_call: .; j_call: TRBJ1-6; clone_size: .; v_call: TRBV5-1; cdr3_aa: CASSFDGVNSPLHF; cdr3_nt: TGCGCCAGCAGCTTCGACGGGGTGAATTCACCCCTCCACTTT
d_call: TRBD1; j_call: TRBJ2-2; clone_size: .; v_call: TRBV18; cdr3_aa: CASSSGQGANTGELFF; cdr3_nt: TGTGCCAGCTCATCGGGACAGGGGGCGAACACCGGGGAGCTGTTTTTT
d_call: .; j_call: TRBJ1-5; clone_size: few; v_call: TRBV19; cdr3_aa: CASRGSNQPQHF; cdr3_nt: TGTGCCAGTAGAGGCAGCAATCAGCCCCAGCATTTT
d_call: .; j_call: TRBJ2-7; clone_size: .; v_call: TRBV21-1; cdr3_aa: CASSKGQSYYEQYF; cdr3_nt: TGTGCCAGCAGCAAGGGACAGTCTTACTACGAGCAGTACTTC
d_call: .; j_call: TRBJ1-2; clone_size: many; v_call: TRBV28; cdr3_aa: CASSLTHGYTF; cdr3_nt: TGTGCCAGCAGTTTAACCCATGGCTACACCTTC
d_call: .; j_call: TRBJ2-5; clone_size: .; v_call: TRBV27; cdr3_aa: CASSLPPKYQETQYF; cdr3_nt: TGTGCCAGCAGTTTACCCCCCAAGTACCAAGAGACCCAGTACTTC
d_call: TRBD1; j_call: TRBJ1-5; clone_size: .; v_call: TRBV4-1; cdr3_aa: CASSHGGQGRQPQHF; cdr3_nt: TGCGCCAGCAGCCACGGGGGACAGGGGCGGCAGCCCCAGCATTTT
d_call: TRBD1; j_call: TRBJ1-5; clone_size: many; v_call: TRBV6-1; cdr3_aa: CASETGSNQPQHF; cdr3_nt: TGTGCCAGTGAGACAGGGAGCAATCAGCCCCAGCATTTT
d_call: .; j_call: TRBJ2-5; clone_size: .; v_call: TRBV11-3; cdr3_aa: CASSFGVQETQYF; cdr3_nt: TGTGCCAGCAGCTTTGGGGTCCAAGAGACCCAGTACTTC
d_call: .; j_call: TRBJ2-3; clone_size: .; v_call: TRBV6-5; cdr3_aa: CASAPGLSTDTQYF; cdr3_nt: TGTGCCAGCGCGCCAGGGCTGAGCACAGATACGCAGTATTTT
d_call: TRBD2; j_call: TRBJ2-1; clone_size: .; v_call: TRBV11-2; cdr3_aa: CATQGRGEVAGGNEQFF; cdr3_nt: TGTGCCACCCAGGGCAGGGGTGAGGTAGCGGGAGGCAATGAGCAGTTCTTC
d_call: TRBD1; j_call: TRBJ2-4; clone_size: .; v_call: TRBV5-6; cdr3_aa: CASSRRGQENKNIQYF; cdr3_nt: TGTGCCAGCAGCCGGAGGGGACAGGAGAACAAAAACATTCAGTACTTC
d_call: .; j_call: TRBJ2-1; clone_size: .; v_call: TRBV7-3; cdr3_aa: CASSLPGEEQFF; cdr3_nt: TGTGCCAGCAGCCTCCCAGGGGAGGAGCAGTTCTTC
d_call: .; j_call: TRBJ1-2; clone_size: few; v_call: TRBV7-6; cdr3_aa: CASSQSGYGYTF; cdr3_nt: TGTGCCAGCAGCCAGTCCGGCTATGGCTACACCTTC
d_call: TRBD2; j_call: TRBJ2-5; clone_size: once; v_call: TRBV28; cdr3_aa: CASSGSGREETQYF; cdr3_nt: TGTGCCAGCTCGGGAAGCGGGAGGGAAGAGACCCAGTACTTC
d_call: .; j_call: TRBJ1-3; clone_size: .; v_call: TRBV28; cdr3_aa: CASSLGAGNTIYF; cdr3_nt: TGTGCCAGCAGTTTAGGGGCAGGAAACACCATATATTTT
d_call: .; j_call: TRBJ1-2; clone_size: .; v_call: TRBV19; cdr3_aa: CASTPIGQIVNYGYTF; cdr3_nt: TGTGCCAGTACCCCGATCGGGCAGATCGTTAACTATGGCTACACCTTC
d_call: TRBD1; j_call: TRBJ1-3; clone_size: once; v_call: TRBV7-2; cdr3_aa: CASSLQPLTGVGNTIYF; cdr3_nt: TGTGCCAGCAGCCTACAACCCTTAACAGGGGTTGGAAACACCATATATTTT
d_call: TRBD2; j_call: TRBJ2-1; clone_size: .; v_call: TRBV11-2; cdr3_aa: CASSSTRTSGLYNEQFF; cdr3_nt: TGTGCCAGCAGCTCGACCAGGACTAGCGGCCTCTACAATGAGCAGTTCTTC
d_call: TRBD1; j_call: TRBJ2-7; clone_size: .; v_call: TRBV5-1; cdr3_aa: CASSLWPGTDSYEQYF; cdr3_nt: TGCGCCAGCAGCTTGTGGCCCGGGACAGACTCCTACGAGCAGTACTTC
d_call: TRBD1; j_call: TRBJ1-2; clone_size: .; v_call: TRBV7-2; cdr3_aa: CASSRGQVTDGYTF; cdr3_nt: TGTGCCAGCAGCCGGGGACAGGTGACTGATGGCTACACCTTC
d_call: .; j_call: TRBJ1-2; clone_size: .; v_call: TRBV6-5; cdr3_aa: CASSQGGGYTF; cdr3_nt: TGTGCCAGCTCGCAGGGAGGCGGCTACACCTTC
d_call: .; j_call: TRBJ1-1; clone_size: few; v_call: TRBV6-4; cdr3_aa: CAGTRGLEYTEAFF; cdr3_nt: TGTGCCGGCACCCGGGGCCTCGAGTACACTGAAGCTTTCTTT
d_call: .; j_call: TRBJ2-1; clone_size: .; v_call: TRBV30; cdr3_aa: CAWSGASVTNEQFF; cdr3_nt: TGTGCCTGGAGTGGGGCCTCCGTAACGAATGAGCAGTTCTTC
d_call: TRBD1; j_call: TRBJ2-5; clone_size: .; v_call: TRBV11-3; cdr3_aa: CASSARTGTETQYF; cdr3_nt: TGTGCCAGCAGCGCCCGGACAGGGACGGAGACCCAGTACTTC
d_call: .; j_call: TRBJ2-3; clone_size: .; v_call: TRBV7-6; cdr3_aa: CASSLFGTDTQYF; cdr3_nt: TGTGCCAGCAGCTTATTTGGGACAGATACGCAGTATTTT
d_call: .; j_call: TRBJ1-4; clone_size: .; v_call: TRBV5-1; cdr3_aa: CASSTQGLAGGEKLFF; cdr3_nt: TGCGCCAGCAGCACCCAGGGGTTAGCGGGGGGTGAAAAACTGTTTTTT
d_call: .; j_call: TRBJ2-2; clone_size: .; v_call: TRBV5-1; cdr3_aa: CASTPLGGDTGELFF; cdr3_nt: TGCGCCAGCACCCCCCTCGGCGGGGACACCGGGGAGCTGTTTTTT
d_call: .; j_call: TRBJ1-2; clone_size: few; v_call: TRBV28; cdr3_aa: CASSLGPVYGYTF; cdr3_nt: TGTGCCAGCAGTTTGGGACCGGTCTATGGCTACACCTTC
d_call: .; j_call: TRBJ1-4; clone_size: .; v_call: TRBV19; cdr3_aa: CASSINRIRNEKLFF; cdr3_nt: TGTGCCAGTAGTATAAACAGAATAAGAAATGAAAAACTGTTTTTT